Included here is one T cell receptor beta chain sequence, with context. Antigen specificity is unknown. Repertoires were generated with immunoSEQ multiplex PCR, while TCRdb's copy carries only in-frame clones and drops some. The repertoire holds approximately 110,000 clones, around 82% seen once, with approximately 10% in the top ten. Germline values: CDR1 SNHLY, CDR2 FYNNEI. The CDR3 runs 13 residues. V gave up 7 bases and J gave up 10 bases, with 16 bases separating them. This specimen belongs to a study of T cell responses to AZD1222 COVID-19 vaccine. Turning to the study itself: Pooled in the analysis were second doses at about 4 or about 12 weeks. General observations from the study: The sample set comprised mostly white British donors with more females, and clonal diversity was possibly underestimated. Sampling that yielded the repertoires occurred only after the peak T cell response. Spike as a whole was targeted by vaccine-associated CD4 TCRs, dominant at 160-218 and 743-854.

The sequence came from an adult in good health. This chain links TRBV2 with TRBJ1-4; the D is unclear. Material: peripheral blood, obtained on day 0 of AZD1222 vaccination. The CDR3 region has the DNA TGTGCCAGCAAGAGGACGAATTTTGGAAAACTGTTTTTT. Amino acids: CASKRTNFGKLFF.